These 27 T cell receptor beta chains originate from one sample sequenced in a study of T cell responses to AZD1222 COVID-19 vaccine. Repertoires were generated with immunoSEQ multiplex PCR, while TCRdb's copy carries only in-frame clones and drops some. The table has approximately 98,000 clones, just over 85% seen once; the top ten hold around 3.2%. Source: peripheral blood, taken on day 0 of AZD1222 vaccination. The receptor set was obtained from an adult in good health.

In this sample, this clone turned up once. The rearrangement links TRBV5-1 to TRBJ1-1; D not certain. Looked up from germline, CDR1 is SGHRS and CDR2 is YFSETQ. The CDR3 runs 14 residues. V was pared by 3 bases and J by 8 bases, with 17 bases between. For the CDR3, the DNA is TGCGCCAGCAGCTACTCATTCGGCGGTACAGAAGCTTTCTTT. This encodes CASSYSFGGTEAFF. Variable domain in full (rest from reference TRBV5-1 and TRBJ1-1): KAGVTQTPRYLIKTRGQQVTLSCSPISGHRSVSWYQQTPGQGLQFLFEYFSETQRNKGNFPGRFSGRQFSNSRSEMNVSTLELGDSALYLCASSYSFGGTEAFFGQGTRLTVV.

The rearrangement joins TRBV5-1 to TRBJ1-4, with unresolved D. This CDR3 has 14 residues. The germline gives CDR1 SGHRS, CDR2 YFSETQ. V gave up 4 bases and J gave up 4 bases, with 11 bases separating them. The CDR3 DNA reads as TGCGCCAGCAGCGCGGACGGACTTAATGAAAAACTGTTTTTT. It translates to CASSADGLNEKLFF.

The gene calls are TRBV6-5 and TRBJ1-1, with D hard to call. The V gene's germline CDR1 is MNHEY and CDR2 SVGAGI. V dropped 6 bases and J dropped 9 bases, with 20 bases sitting between them. This CDR3 contains 14 residues. CDR3 amino acids: CASRRTVSVDKAFF. CDR3 nucleotides: TGTGCCAGCAGACGCACGGTCTCGGTTGATAAAGCTTTCTTT.

The chain has TRBV30 and TRBJ1-1; D call uncertain. Per the germline V gene, CDR1 is GTSNPN and CDR2 is SVGIG (reference sequence). CDR3 size: 11 residues. The CDR3 DNA sequence: TGTGGTTTCAGCCAGAACACTGAAGCTTTCTTT. Translation gives CGFSQNTEAFF.

This sequence joins TRBV20-1 and TRBJ2-7; D unclear. This CDR3 is built from 11 residues. Germline CDR1 DFQATT, CDR2 SNEGSKA (reference sequence). The V and J ends lost 6 bases and 4 bases respectively, with 10 bases between them. The CDR3 DNA follows: TGCAGTGCCCGTCAGGAGTACGAGCAGTACTTC. Residues: CSARQEYEQYF.

Points on this clone: Other DNA sequences in the sample encode the same CDR3. The rearrangement links TRBV4-1 to TRBJ1-1; D remains ambiguous. V was cut by 0 bases and J by 2 bases, with 7 bases left in between. Germline CDR1 and CDR2: MGHRA and YSYEKL. CDR3 length: 14 amino acids. CDR3: CASSQDRVNTEAFF. CDR3 nucleotides: TGCGCCAGCAGCCAAGATCGGGTAAACACTGAAGCTTTCTTT.

In its sample, this clone was seen once. The V call is TRBV27, the J call TRBJ1-2; unclear D gene. CDR3 length: 13 residues. Per germline, CDR1 MNHEY and CDR2 SMNVEV (reference sequence). Trimming pared 3 bases from V and 2 bases from J, leaving 7 bases between. CDR3 sequence reads: CASSLNSNYGYTF. CDR3 nucleotides: TGTGCCAGCAGTTTGAACTCGAACTATGGCTACACCTTC.

V and J are TRBV6-2 or TRBV6-3 and TRBJ2-1; D gene ambiguous. Between the trimmed V and J ends, which lost 6 bases and 7 bases, there was a span of 19 bases. CDR1 MNHEY and CDR2 SVGEGT come from the germline V gene. The CDR3 totals 15 residues. The CDR3 nucleotides read TGTGCCAGCAGCCCCGCGTTGCCCCCTGGTAATGAGCAGTTCTTC. This gives the protein CASSPALPPGNEQFF.

V usage is TRBV18 and J usage is TRBJ2-7, with D maybe TRBD2 (6 bases). V gave up 0 bases and J gave up 4 bases, with 22 bases separating them. In germline, CDR1 is KGHSH, CDR2 LQKENI. The CDR3 consists of 18 residues. The CDR3 here is CASSPPLGIGGPQYEQYF. The CDR3 nucleotides are TGTGCCAGCTCACCACCTCTGGGTATCGGGGGACCCCAGTACGAGCAGTACTTC. The full variable domain, its missing parts supplied by reference TRBV18 and TRBJ2-7, is NAGVMQNPRHLVRRRGQEARLRCSPMKGHSHVYWYRQLPEEGLKFMVYLQKENIIDESGMPKERFSAEFPKEGPSILRIQQVVRGDSAAYFCASSPPLGIGGPQYEQYFGPGTRLTVT.

The genes are TRBV7-2 and TRBJ2-5; 7 nucleotides agree with TRBD1. CDR3 size: 17 residues. Germline V lookup: CDR1 SGHTA, CDR2 FQGNSA. V shed 4 bases and J 0 bases; nucleotides not matched to a gene: 11. Here the CDR3 reads CASSSRGQLQYQETQYF. The CDR3 nucleotides are TGTGCCAGCAGCTCAAGGGGACAGCTACAGTACCAAGAGACCCAGTACTTC.

This chain links TRBV6-6 with TRBJ1-4, with TRBD1 matching 11 bases. The CDR3 length is 15 residues. CDR1 is MNHNY, CDR2 SVGAGI, per germline (reference sequence). The V segment lost 4 bases and the J segment 7 bases; nucleotides outside the gene matches: 5. CDR3 sequence: CASSLTGTGGEKLFF. The CDR3, as DNA: TGTGCCAGCAGTTTAACCGGGACAGGGGGTGAAAAACTGTTTTTT.

This sequence joins TRBV4-1 and TRBJ1-6, with D unclear. Germline V gene data show CDR1 as MGHRA and CDR2 as YSYEKL. Deletions cut 0 bases from V and 8 bases from J, with 8 bases between. The CDR3 consists of 14 residues. CDR3 protein: CASSQDNRDSPLHF. DNA for the CDR3: TGCGCCAGCAGCCAAGATAATCGAGATTCACCCCTCCACTTT.

J is TRBJ2-5 and V is TRBV7-3, with D unresolved. The CDR3 extends over 13 amino acids. The V gene's germline CDR1 is SGHTA and CDR2 FQGTGA. The ends were cut back, 5 bases at V and 4 bases at J, with 11 bases in the middle. For the CDR3, the DNA is TGTGCCAGCAGCCCCGCGCGGTCAGAGACCCAGTACTTC. This sequence encodes CASSPARSETQYF. The complete variable domain, with remaining parts taken from reference TRBV7-3 and TRBJ2-5, reads GAGVSQTPSNKVTEKGKYVELRCDPISGHTALYWYRQSLGQGPEFLIYFQGTGAADDSGLPNDRFFAVRPEGSVSTLKIQRTERGDSAVYLCASSPARSETQYFGPGTRLLVL.

The genes are TRBV10-3 and TRBJ2-2, with TRBD2 identical over 8 bases. CDR3 size: 15 residues. Germline trimming cut 10 bases from V and 4 bases from J; bases unmatched to any gene: 11. Germline assignment: CDR1 ENHRY and CDR2 SYGVKD. CDR3: CATTAASGGTGELFF. CDR3 bases: TGTGCCACGACGGCCGCAAGCGGGGGCACCGGGGAGCTGTTTTTT.

Regarding this clone: One end of the junction varies from germline; a read error may be responsible. J is TRBJ2-7 and V is TRBV6-5; D not certain. This CDR3 has 12 residues. Germline values: CDR1 MNHEY, CDR2 SVGAGI. CDR3 region: CASSHSGYEQYF. For the CDR3, the DNA is TGTGCCAGCAGTCACTCCGGGTACGAGCAGTACTTC.

This chain connects TRBV19 to TRBJ1-1, with 8 bases matching TRBD1. The germline V gene encodes CDR1 LNHDA and CDR2 SQIVND (reference sequence). The CDR3 has 15 amino acids. The V and J ends lost 4 bases and 1 base, in that order; junction bases with no gene match: 5. The CDR3 DNA sequence: TGTGCCAGTAGTACCCCCGACAGGGGGAACACTGAAGCTTTCTTT. Protein sequence: CASSTPDRGNTEAFF.

The V and J genes are TRBV6-5 and TRBJ2-7, with a tentative D call TRBD2 (6 bases). CDR3 length: 11 amino acids. CDR1 is MNHEY and CDR2 is SVGAGI in the germline V gene. V lost 7 bases to trimming and J lost 7 bases, with 11 bases between them. CDR3 in amino acids: CASTRRGEQYF. The CDR3, as DNA: TGTGCCAGCACCCGGAGGGGTGAGCAGTACTTC.

The CDR3: CATSWAGQGWGYTF. The CDR3 region has the DNA TGTGCCACCAGCTGGGCCGGACAGGGTTGGGGCTACACCTTC. The chain recombines TRBV15 with TRBJ1-2, with 8 bases aligning to TRBD1. Germline-derived CDR1 and CDR2 are LNHNV and YYDKDF (reference sequence). The length of the CDR3 is 14 residues. The V gene end was trimmed by 5 bases and the J gene end by 8 bases; junction bases not matched to a gene: 10.

The V and J genes are TRBV6-5 and TRBJ2-5; TRBD2 is a possible D gene (6 bases). This CDR3 region has 15 residues. V lost 2 bases to trimming and J lost 2 bases, with 12 bases between them. Germline V gives CDR1 MNHEY, CDR2 SVGAGI. This CDR3 is CASSYVRGLQETQYF. The CDR3 coding sequence is TGTGCCAGCAGTTACGTGCGGGGCCTACAAGAGACCCAGTACTTC.

The V gene is TRBV6-5, the J gene TRBJ2-7; TRBD1 is a possible D gene (5 bases). The CDR3 has 13 residues. V dropped 10 bases and J dropped 3 bases, with 16 bases sitting between them. Germline CDR1 MNHEY, CDR2 SVGAGI. The CDR3 DNA is TGTGCCATCTCTCTCCTGGGGCTCTACGAGCAGTACTTC. Amino acid sequence: CAISLLGLYEQYF.

The gene calls are TRBV7-3 and TRBJ1-1; D uncertain. Trimming took off 7 bases at V and 1 base at J, with 10 bases between the two ends. The CDR3 extends over 13 amino acids. Per the germline V gene, CDR1 is SGHTA and CDR2 is FQGTGA. The CDR3 protein is CASTPFPNTEAFF. As DNA, the CDR3 is TGTGCCAGCACTCCTTTCCCGAACACTGAAGCTTTCTTT. Full variable domain (missing parts from reference TRBV7-3 and TRBJ1-1): GAGVSQTPSNKVTEKGKYVELRCDPISGHTALYWYRQSLGQGPEFLIYFQGTGAADDSGLPNDRFFAVRPEGSVSTLKIQRTERGDSAVYLCASTPFPNTEAFFGQGTRLTVV.

The V call is TRBV30, the J call TRBJ1-1, with no clear D. CDR3 size: 16 residues. Germline V CDR1 and CDR2: GTSNPN, SVGIG (reference sequence). V was cut by 4 bases and J by 7 bases, with 25 bases left in between. The CDR3 nucleotides read TGTGCCTGGAATCGATTGGAGTATCTTCTTATAGGTGAAGCTTTCTTT. It is translated as CAWNRLEYLLIGEAFF.

This CDR3 reads CASSLVQGTDTQYF. DNA for the CDR3: TGTGCCAGCAGCTTAGTACAGGGGACAGATACGCAGTATTTT. This chain joins TRBV11-2 and TRBJ2-3, with TRBD1 matching 7 bases. The V gene's germline CDR1 is SGHAT and CDR2 FQNNGV. Trimming took 1 base from V and 3 from J; bases not matched to a gene: 1. This CDR3 spans 14 amino acids.

For this clone: The same CDR3 arises from other DNA sequences in this sample as well. CDR3 in amino acids: CASSSRGGNTEAFF. CDR3 DNA sequence: TGTGCCAGCAGTTCCAGGGGGGGTAACACTGAAGCTTTCTTT. V and J are TRBV28 and TRBJ1-1, with 7 bases that match TRBD1. The CDR3 sequence is 14 residues long. V was pared by 4 bases and J by 2 bases, with 4 bases of the junction left unmatched. Germline V gives CDR1 MDHEN, CDR2 SYDVKM.

The chain uses TRBV7-9 and TRBJ1-2, with D possibly TRBD1 on 5 matching bases. Trimming took off 2 bases at V and 4 bases at J, with 8 bases between the two ends. The CDR3 is made up of 13 amino acids. In germline, CDR1 is SEHNR, CDR2 FQNEAQ (reference sequence). Here the CDR3 reads CASSLQGGYGYTF. The CDR3 bases are TGTGCCAGCAGCTTACAGGGTGGCTATGGCTACACCTTC.

The rearrangement links TRBV9 to TRBJ1-3; D gene unclear. The V and J ends lost 0 bases and 3 bases respectively, with 4 bases between them. Germline-derived CDR1 and CDR2 are SGDLS and YYNGEE. The CDR3 contains 13 residues. CDR3 sequence (DNA): TGTGCCAGCAGCGTAGGGGGTGGAAACACCATATATTTT. Its translation is CASSVGGGNTIYF.

This clone was counted only a few times. The chain uses TRBV7-9 and TRBJ2-5; tentative D call: TRBD2 (5 bases). The CDR3 covers 14 residues. Trimming took 4 bases from V and 2 from J, leaving 11 bases between them. CDR1 and CDR2 from the germline V gene are SEHNR and FQNEAQ (reference sequence). DNA of the CDR3: TGTGCCAGCAGCTCAAACACGGGGCAAGAGACCCAGTACTTC. Its translation: CASSSNTGQETQYF.